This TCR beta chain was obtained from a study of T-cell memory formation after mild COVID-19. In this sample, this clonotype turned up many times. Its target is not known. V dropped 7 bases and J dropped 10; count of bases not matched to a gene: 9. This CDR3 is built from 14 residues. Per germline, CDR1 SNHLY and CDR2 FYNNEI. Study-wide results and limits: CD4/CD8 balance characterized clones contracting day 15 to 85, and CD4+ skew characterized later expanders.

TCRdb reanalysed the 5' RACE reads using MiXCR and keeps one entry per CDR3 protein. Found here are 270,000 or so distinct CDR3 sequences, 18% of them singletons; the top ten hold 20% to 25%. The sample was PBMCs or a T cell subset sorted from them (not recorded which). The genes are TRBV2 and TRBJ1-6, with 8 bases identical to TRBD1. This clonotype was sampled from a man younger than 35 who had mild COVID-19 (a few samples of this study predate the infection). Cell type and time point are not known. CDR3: CASTIPGQASPLHF. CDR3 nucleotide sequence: TGTGCCAGCACCATACCGGGACAGGCATCACCCCTCCACTTT.